The 2 T cell receptor beta chains in this list originate from one sample, sequenced in a study of T cell responses to AZD1222 COVID-19 vaccine. The data were produced by immunoSEQ multiplex PCR, yet TCRdb's version contains in-frame clones alone and is incomplete. The table lists 66,000 or so clones, about 90% of them singletons. Sequencing was performed on peripheral blood, taken on day 0 of AZD1222 vaccination. These receptors all come from an adult in good health.

There are a few counts of this clone. The chain combines TRBV4-2 with TRBJ1-2; 8 bases line up with TRBD1. V was pared by 3 bases and J by 1 base, with 13 bases of the junction left unmatched. CDR1 and CDR2 (germline): LGHNA, YNFKEQ. The CDR3 has 18 amino acids. The CDR3 loop reads CASSQSSGTGPFNYGYTF. The DNA for the CDR3 is TGTGCCAGCAGCCAGTCGTCCGGGACAGGTCCTTTTAACTATGGCTACACCTTC.

This clone was picked up one time. The rearrangement uses TRBV28 and TRBJ2-7; 10 bases line up with TRBD2. Germline V gene sequence: CDR1 MDHEN, CDR2 SYDVKM. CDR3 length: 15 amino acids. V lost 6 bases to trimming and J lost 1 base; unmatched junction nucleotides: 6. CDR3 DNA: TGTGCCAGCAGACTCGCTAGCGGGAGTTCCTACGAGCAGTACTTC. Amino acid sequence: CASRLASGSSYEQYF. The whole variable domain, remainder taken from reference TRBV28 and TRBJ2-7, is DVKVTQSSRYLVKRTGEKVFLECVQDMDHENMFWYRQDPGLGLRLIYFSYDVKMKEKGDIPEGYSVSREKKERFSLILESASTNQTSMYLCASRLASGSSYEQYFGPGTRLTVT.